This TCR beta chain was profiled in a study of molecular identifiers for immune sequencing clone quantification. Study details: Replicate RNA came from 20,000 or 100,000 naive CD8 cells and was split five ways, and four parts were sequenced.

In TCRdb, the PCR reads were re-called with MiXCR into one record per CDR3 protein. The sample shows about 510,000 distinct CDR3 sequences, about a fifth of them seen only once. V lost 2 bases to trimming and J lost 3 bases; unmatched junction nucleotides: 4. Germline V gene lookup returns CDR1 SQVTM and CDR2 ANQGSEA. This CDR3 contains 14 residues. This clonotype came up a few times. This chain uses TRBV29-1 with TRBJ2-5; 9 bases match TRBD2. The receptor comes from a human donor in good health. Some libraries in this study had Jurkat cell RNA spiked in. Sequenced: naive CD8+ T cells from blood, with Jurkat cell RNA spiked in. As to subset: FACS-sorted CD8+CD4-CCR7+CD45RA+ naive T cells. The CDR3 protein is CSVELVAGEETQYF. DNA of the CDR3: TGCAGCGTTGAATTGGTAGCGGGAGAAGAGACCCAGTACTTC.